Below, 4 T cell receptor beta chains from the same sample are listed, as sequenced in a study of early T cells in non-severe SARS-CoV-2 infection. TCRdb re-derived calls from the 5' RACE reads in MiXCR, one entry per CDR3 protein. Among about 110,000 distinct CDR3 sequences listed, 9.5% to 13% were seen once. The material sequenced was whole blood. Receptor source: an adult who was a healthcare worker with PCR-confirmed SARS-CoV-2 infection or an uninfected control (not recorded which).

At least ten counts were recorded for this clonotype. The chain links TRBV29-1 to TRBJ2-5, with 10 bases matching TRBD1. Germline loops: CDR1 SQVTM, CDR2 ANQGSEA. With V trimmed by 4 bases and J by 4 bases, 3 bases remained unmatched. The CDR3 runs to 13 residues. In DNA, the CDR3 is TGCAGCGTTGGACAGGGGGCGGGAGAGACCCAGTACTTC. This gives the protein CSVGQGAGETQYF.

In its sample, this clonotype was seen many times. The chain uses TRBV18 and TRBJ2-1; the match to TRBD2 covers 8 bases. This CDR3 has 17 residues. V dropped 2 bases and J dropped 5; count of bases not matched to a gene: 11. CDR1 and CDR2 (germline): KGHSH, LQKENI. This chain's CDR3 is CASSPLYSGTFDNEQFF. The CDR3 DNA reads as TGTGCCAGCTCACCATTATATAGCGGGACTTTTGACAATGAGCAGTTCTTC.

Ten or more counts support this clonotype. The J gene is TRBJ2-7, the V gene TRBV18; 9 bases line up with TRBD1. Germline V lookup: CDR1 KGHSH, CDR2 LQKENI. This CDR3 has 15 residues. V lost 3 bases to trimming and J lost 2 bases; unmatched junction nucleotides: 5. Here the CDR3 reads CASSPGQGKTYEQYF. As DNA, the CDR3 is TGTGCCAGCTCACCTGGACAGGGGAAGACCTACGAGCAGTACTTC.

This clonotype was counted at least ten times. The chain joins TRBV4-1 to TRBJ2-3; D uncertain. Germline CDR1 and CDR2: MGHRA and YSYEKL. The ends were cut back, 1 base at V and 2 bases at J, with 1 base in the middle. CDR3 length equals 12 residues. CDR3 nucleotide sequence: TGCGCCAGCAGCCAAGTCACAGATACGCAGTATTTT. Its protein is CASSQVTDTQYF.